These 14 T cell receptor beta chains were sequenced from one sample in a study of T cells expressing NK-cell markers. TCRdb re-analyzed the 5' RACE reads; it lists each CDR3 protein once, without DNA. The repertoire shows tens of thousands of distinct CDR3 sequences; the top ten hold around 50%. The sample consisted of blood T cells: a sorted CD56 or NKG2C T cell subset, CD4+ or CD8+ T cells, or bulk PBMC T cells (not recorded which). Receptor source: a man aged 18 to 69 in good health.

The chain uses TRBV5-1 and TRBJ2-1; no DNA is available, so the TRBD2 call from TCRdb remains unchecked. The V gene's germline CDR1 is SGHRS and CDR2 YFSETQ. This CDR3 comprises 14 residues. The CDR3 sequence is CASSNAGGVSEQFF.

The rearrangement links TRBV5-6 to TRBJ1-4. The CDR3 has 15 amino acids. Germline V lookup: CDR1 SGHDT, CDR2 YYEEEE. CDR3 in amino acids: CASSFSSGPNEKLFF. Complete variable domain (other parts from reference TRBV5-6 and TRBJ1-4): DAGVTQSPTHLIKTRGQQVTLRCSPKSGHDTVSWYQQALGQGPQFIFQYYEEEERQRGNFPDRFSGHQFPNYSSELNVNALLLGDSALYLCASSFSSGPNEKLFFGSGTQLSVL.

This chain uses TRBV18 with TRBJ1-1; no DNA is available, so the TRBD1 call from TCRdb remains unchecked. CDR3 length: 13 residues. From germline, CDR1 is KGHSH and CDR2 LQKENI. CDR3 region: CASSPGQETEAFF.

J is TRBJ1-2 and V is TRBV7-6; TCRdb designates TRBD1, a call that cannot be tested without DNA. Germline V gives CDR1 SGHVS, CDR2 FNYEAQ. The CDR3 is made up of 16 amino acids. The CDR3 reads CASSPSGTGYNYGYTF.

This chain connects TRBV7-3 to TRBJ2-3; lacking DNA, the TRBD1 call made by TCRdb goes unchecked. This CDR3 has 17 amino acids. The germline gives CDR1 SGHTA, CDR2 FQGTGA. CDR3 amino acids: CASTHEGGLPRTDTQYF.

The gene calls are TRBV5-6 and TRBJ1-5. The CDR3 has 13 amino acids. Germline values: CDR1 SGHDT, CDR2 YYEEEE. This CDR3 is CASSLAGVQAQHF.

The rearrangement links TRBV29-1 to TRBJ2-1; TCRdb proposes TRBD2, but this gene call is untestable without DNA. The CDR3 covers 13 residues. Germline loops: CDR1 SQVTM, CDR2 ANQGSEA. The CDR3 sequence: CSAVAGVVNEQFF.

The J gene is TRBJ2-1, the V gene TRBV5-1; TCRdb selects TRBD1, and the lack of DNA leaves this call unchecked. There are 15 residues in the CDR3. Germline CDR1 and CDR2: SGHRS and YFSETQ. CDR3 region: CASNSGTGGWNEQFF.

The chain is built from TRBV4-1 and TRBJ2-5; TCRdb's D call of TRBD2 is untestable without DNA. CDR3 length: 15 amino acids. Germline loops: CDR1 MGHRA, CDR2 YSYEKL. CDR3 sequence: CASSQLADFQETQYF.

V is TRBV4-3 and J is TRBJ2-1; there is no DNA to check the TCRdb D call of TRBD2. CDR1 and CDR2 (germline): LGHNA, YSLEER. The CDR3 has 19 amino acids. CDR3 in amino acids: CASSQGWLAGGLSYNEQFF.

This chain joins TRBV6-1 and TRBJ2-5; absent DNA, TCRdb's TRBD2 call cannot be checked. Germline V gene sequence: CDR1 MNHNS, CDR2 SASEGT. CDR3 length equals 15 residues. This CDR3 reads CASSELAGVGETQYF.

This chain connects TRBV30 to TRBJ2-3; TCRdb's D gene call, TRBD1, goes unchecked for lack of DNA. The CDR3 covers 17 residues. Germline V gives CDR1 GTSNPN, CDR2 SVGIG (reference sequence). The CDR3 loop reads CAWSVRSRGISTDTQYF.

This sequence joins TRBV28 and TRBJ2-7; TCRdb's D call, TRBD2, is unchecked because there is no DNA. Germline-derived CDR1 and CDR2 are MDHEN and SYDVKM. The CDR3 is 13 residues long. The CDR3: CASSLRAPYEQYF.

This chain links TRBV5-5 with TRBJ2-3; as DNA is missing, the TRBD1 call by TCRdb cannot be tested. The CDR3 is made up of 14 amino acids. Germline V gene lookup returns CDR1 SGHKS and CDR2 YYEKEE (reference sequence). The CDR3 protein is CASSRGRVEDTQYF.